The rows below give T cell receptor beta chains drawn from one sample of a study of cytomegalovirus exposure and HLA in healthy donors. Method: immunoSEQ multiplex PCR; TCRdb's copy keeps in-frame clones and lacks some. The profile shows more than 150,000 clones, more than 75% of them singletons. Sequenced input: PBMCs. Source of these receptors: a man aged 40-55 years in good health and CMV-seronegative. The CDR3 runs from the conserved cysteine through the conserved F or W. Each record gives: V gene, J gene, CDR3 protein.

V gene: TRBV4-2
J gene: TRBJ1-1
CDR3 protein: CASSRTGEEAFF

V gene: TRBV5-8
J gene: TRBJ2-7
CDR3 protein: CASSRISGQIYEQYF

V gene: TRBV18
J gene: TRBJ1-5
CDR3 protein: CASSPQGSNQPQHF

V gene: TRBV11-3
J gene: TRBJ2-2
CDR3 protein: CASRTGVGELFF

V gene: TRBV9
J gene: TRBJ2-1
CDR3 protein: CASSVAVAGSYNEQFF

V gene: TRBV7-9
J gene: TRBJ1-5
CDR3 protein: CASSSMGRGDNNQPQHF

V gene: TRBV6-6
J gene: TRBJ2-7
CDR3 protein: CASSRTGGSSYEQYF

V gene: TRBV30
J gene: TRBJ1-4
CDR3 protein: CAWSDGTGGPKWLF

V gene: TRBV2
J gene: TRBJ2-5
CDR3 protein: CASTKDRAETQYF

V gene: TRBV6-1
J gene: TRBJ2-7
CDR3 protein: CASSESAGSQYF

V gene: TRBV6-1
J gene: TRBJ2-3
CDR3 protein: CASSEASSGRATDTQYF

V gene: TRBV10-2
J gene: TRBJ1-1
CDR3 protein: CASRPGHSNTEAFF

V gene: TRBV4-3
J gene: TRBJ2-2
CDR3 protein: CASSQDRPGRRTGELFF

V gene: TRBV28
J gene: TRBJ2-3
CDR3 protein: CASSLGSGGGLDTQYF

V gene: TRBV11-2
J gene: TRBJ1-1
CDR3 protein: CASSLVAGTNTEAFF

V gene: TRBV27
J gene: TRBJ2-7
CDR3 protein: CASSLSRGFTYEQYF

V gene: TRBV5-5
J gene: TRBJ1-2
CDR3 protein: CASSPSLGQGPIWGYTF

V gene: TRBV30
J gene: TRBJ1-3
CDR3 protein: CAWSPGVFSSGNTIYF

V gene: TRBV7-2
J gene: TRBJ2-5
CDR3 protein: CASCRGSQETQYF

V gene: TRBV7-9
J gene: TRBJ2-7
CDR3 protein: CASTVGLAGIYEQYF

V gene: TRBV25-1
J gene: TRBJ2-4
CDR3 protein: CASRGDAKNIQYF

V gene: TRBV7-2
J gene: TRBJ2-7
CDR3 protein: CASSLGPVSYEQYF

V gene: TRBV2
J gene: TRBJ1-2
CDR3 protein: CASSGQGADGYTF

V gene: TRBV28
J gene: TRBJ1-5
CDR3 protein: CASSLNGRTGQPQHF

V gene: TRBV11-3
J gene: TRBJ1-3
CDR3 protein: CASSTPVNSGNTIYF

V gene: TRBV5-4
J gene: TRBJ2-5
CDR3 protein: CASSGGTHQETQYF

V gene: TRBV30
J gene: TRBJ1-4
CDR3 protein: CAWSVQGRGKLFF

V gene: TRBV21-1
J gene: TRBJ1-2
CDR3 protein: CASSQRPEDKIGYTF

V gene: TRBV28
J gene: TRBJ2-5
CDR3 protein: CASSVEGRTQYF

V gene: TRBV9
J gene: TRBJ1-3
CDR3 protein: CASSVVGSPSGNTIYF

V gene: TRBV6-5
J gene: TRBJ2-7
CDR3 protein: CASSPGTQGGYEQYF

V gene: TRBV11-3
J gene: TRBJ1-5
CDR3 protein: CASSLSGGPNQPQHF

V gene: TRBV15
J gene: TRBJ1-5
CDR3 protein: CATSPRRDGQPQHF

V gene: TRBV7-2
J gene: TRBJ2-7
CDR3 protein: CASSLSGTSGSYEQYF

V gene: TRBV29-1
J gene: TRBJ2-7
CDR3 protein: CSVVDSYSYEQYF

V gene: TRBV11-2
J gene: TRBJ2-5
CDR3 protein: CASSLGYAGGPQETQYF

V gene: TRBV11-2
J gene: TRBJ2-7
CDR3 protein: CASSPGAGGYEQYF

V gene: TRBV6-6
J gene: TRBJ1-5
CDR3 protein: CASSYSGGVQPQHF

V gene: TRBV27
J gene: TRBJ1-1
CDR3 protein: CASREGAIWHTEAFF

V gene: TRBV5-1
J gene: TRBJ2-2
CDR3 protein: CASSWTGLNTGELFF

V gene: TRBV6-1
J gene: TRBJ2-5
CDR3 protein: CASSGGLVGAGETQYF

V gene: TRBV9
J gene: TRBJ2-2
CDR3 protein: CASSVVNSGGTGELFF

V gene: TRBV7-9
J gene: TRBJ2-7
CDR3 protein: CASSLQGGSYEQYF

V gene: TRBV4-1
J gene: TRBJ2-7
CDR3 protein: CASSPSLAGGYIGQYF

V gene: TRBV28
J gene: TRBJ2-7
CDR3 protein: CASRRQGSYEQYF

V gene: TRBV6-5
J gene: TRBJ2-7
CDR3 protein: CATATPRGPYEQYF

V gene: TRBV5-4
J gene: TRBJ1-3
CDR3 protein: CASSLVTGSGNTIYF

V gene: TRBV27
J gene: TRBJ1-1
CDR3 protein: CQAGGPTEAFF

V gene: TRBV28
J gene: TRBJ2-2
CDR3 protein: CASSREVGELFF

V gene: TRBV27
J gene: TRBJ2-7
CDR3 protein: CASKGLAGGGAYEQYF